The rows below give T cell receptor beta chains drawn from one sample of a study of blood T cell repertoires in COVID-19. Assay: immunoSEQ multiplex PCR; the TCRdb copy retains only in-frame clones and omits some. The sample records a few hundred thousand clones, 86% being singletons. Sequenced material: peripheral blood. These receptors originate from a woman in her twenties or thirties with active or convalescent COVID-19. Both conserved end residues are part of each CDR3. A D gene is named only where the DNA matches it firmly. Clone size is given for some rows only: seen once, a few or many times, or a class if the clone is expanded.

TGTGCCAGCTCACCCGGACAGAATAATTCACCCCTCCACTTT,CASSPGQNNSPLHF,-,TRBJ1-6,-,TRBV18
TGTGCCTGGAGCGAGGTGAACACCGGGGAGCTGTTTTTT,CAWSEVNTGELFF,-,TRBJ2-2,-,TRBV30
TGTGCCAGCAGCCAATCCCGCGGGAGGGACGGCTACACCTTC,CASSQSRGRDGYTF,-,TRBJ1-2,-,TRBV3-1/TRBV3-2
TGTGCCAGCAGGCGTCGAGGATATTCACCCCTCCACTTT,CASRRRGYSPLHF,-,TRBJ1-6,-,TRBV27
TGTGCCAGCACTATTAGGAGTAGCGGGTTCTACAATGAGCAGTTCTTC,CASTIRSSGFYNEQFF,TRBD2,TRBJ2-1,once,TRBV7-2
TGTGCCAGCTCTCAGGACATCCAAGAGACCCAGTACTTC,CASSQDIQETQYF,-,TRBJ2-5,-,TRBV18
TGTGCCTGGGGCGAAGGACACGCCTATGGCTACACCTTC,CAWGEGHAYGYTF,-,TRBJ1-2,-,TRBV30
TGCGCCAGCAGTGAGGCTAGCGGGGCAACCGGGGAGCTGTTTTTT,CASSEASGATGELFF,TRBD2,TRBJ2-2,-,TRBV10-2
TGTGCCAGCAGTTTAAGGGCAGGGTATGGCTACACCTTC,CASSLRAGYGYTF,-,TRBJ1-2,once,TRBV28
TGCGCCAGCAGTCTAGGGGTGCCGTTTAAACTTGGGGGCACATTTGCCTACGAGCAGTACTTC,CASSLGVPFKLGGTFAYEQYF,-,TRBJ2-7,once,TRBV23-1
TGTGCCAGCAGCTCCTTGGGCTTTTTCGGAAAACTGTTTTTT,CASSSLGFFGKLFF,-,TRBJ1-4,-,TRBV7-2
TGTGCCAGCAGTTCGGGGGAGAGCTCTGGAAACACCATATATTTT,CASSSGESSGNTIYF,-,TRBJ1-3,-,TRBV5-5
TGTGCCAGCAGCTTAGGCAGCGGGACTGAAGCTTTCTTT,CASSLGSGTEAFF,-,TRBJ1-1,once,TRBV11-3
TGTGCCAGCAGTCTCACCGGGAGCCAAGGGACTGAAGCTTTCTTT,CASSLTGSQGTEAFF,-,TRBJ1-1,-,TRBV6-6
TGTGCCAGCAGGACCGCACAGGGGGCGCGAACTGAGCAGTACTTC,CASRTAQGARTEQYF,TRBD1,TRBJ2-7,-,TRBV6-5
TGTGCCAGTAGTATGGGCAGGGGAAACACCATATATTTT,CASSMGRGNTIYF,-,TRBJ1-3,-,TRBV19
TGTGCCAGCTCACCAGTCTCATCAGGGATAGCCAAAAACATTCAGTACTTC,CASSPVSSGIAKNIQYF,-,TRBJ2-4,-,TRBV18
TGTGCCAGCAGCTTAGTGTCGGGGGTTGTAGAGACCCAGTACTTC,CASSLVSGVVETQYF,-,TRBJ2-5,-,TRBV7-9
TGTGCCAGCAGTGAAGGGGAGGCGGTCGGCTACACCTTC,CASSEGEAVGYTF,-,TRBJ1-2,-,TRBV25-1
TGTGCCAGCATGCACAGGGGGGGCGGCTACACCTTC,CASMHRGGGYTF,TRBD1,TRBJ1-2,-,TRBV27
TGTGCCAGCAGCACGGGGACAGGGGATGGCTACACCTTC,CASSTGTGDGYTF,TRBD1,TRBJ1-2,-,TRBV9
TGCGCCAGCAGCTTGGGTACTAGCGGGGCGGAGACCCAGTACTTC,CASSLGTSGAETQYF,TRBD2,TRBJ2-5,-,TRBV5-1
TGCGCCAGCAGACCAATTACAGGGATCTATGGCTACACCTTC,CASRPITGIYGYTF,-,TRBJ1-2,-,TRBV5-1
TGTGCCAGCAGCTTAAAGCGGGGGGTAACTGAAGCTTTCTTT,CASSLKRGVTEAFF,-,TRBJ1-1,-,TRBV7-2
TGTGCCTGGGGACAGGGGATAAGGAACACTGAAGCTTTCTTT,CAWGQGIRNTEAFF,TRBD1,TRBJ1-1,-,TRBV30
TGTGCCAGCAGCCAAGAACGGTACACTGAAGCTTTCTTT,CASSQERYTEAFF,-,TRBJ1-1,-,TRBV3-1/TRBV3-2
TGCGCCAGCAGCTTCAGTATAGGGACAGGCCGCTCCTATAATTCACCCCTCCACTTT,CASSFSIGTGRSYNSPLHF,TRBD1,TRBJ1-6,few,TRBV5-1
TGTGCCACCAGCAGAGAGGCGGCACAAGAGACCCAGTACTTC,CATSREAAQETQYF,-,TRBJ2-5,-,TRBV15
TGTGCCAGCAGTGAAGGGGGGATGGGGGCATATCAGCCCCAGCATTTT,CASSEGGMGAYQPQHF,-,TRBJ1-5,-,TRBV6-1
TGTGCCAGCAGTTCTCCGGGACACATAGCCAAAAACATTCAGTACTTC,CASSSPGHIAKNIQYF,-,TRBJ2-4,once,TRBV6-6
TGCGCCAGCAGCCAAGATCCGCAGGGGGAATTCGCTGGAAACACCATATATTTT,CASSQDPQGEFAGNTIYF,TRBD1,TRBJ1-3,few,TRBV4-3
TGTGCCAGCAGCGCTGCGGACAGGGCGGACTATGGCTACACCTTC,CASSAADRADYGYTF,TRBD1,TRBJ1-2,few,TRBV9
TGTGCCAGCAGTTACTACTCGACAGGGAAGGACGGGGAGCTGTTTTTT,CASSYYSTGKDGELFF,TRBD1,TRBJ2-2,once,TRBV6-2/TRBV6-3
TGTGCCGCTGCGGGAGACACTGAAGCTTTCTTT,CAAAGDTEAFF,-,TRBJ1-1,-,TRBV10-3
TGTGCCAGCAGCCCGGGACAGGGTGGGTATGGCTACACCTTC,CASSPGQGGYGYTF,TRBD1,TRBJ1-2,-,TRBV7-2
TGCGCCAGCAGTGAGACAGGGGAGGGGTATCAGCCCCAGCATTTT,CASSETGEGYQPQHF,TRBD1,TRBJ1-5,once,TRBV5-1
TGTGCCAGCAGCTACGGGACAGGAGCTGAAGCTTTCTTT,CASSYGTGAEAFF,TRBD1,TRBJ1-1,few,TRBV7-3
TGCGCCAGCAGCCAAGATCAGGGTGGTAGGAACTATGGCTACACCTTC,CASSQDQGGRNYGYTF,-,TRBJ1-2,few,TRBV4-3
TGTGCCACCAGCAGGGACCGCCGACCAGCGGGGAACCCTAGCACAGATACGCAGTATTTT,CATSRDRRPAGNPSTDTQYF,TRBD2,TRBJ2-3,-,TRBV15
TGCGCCAGCAGCTTGGAGAGTCGGAACACTGAAGCTTTCTTT,CASSLESRNTEAFF,-,TRBJ1-1,few,TRBV5-1
TGTGCCAGCAGTTACTCGAATTCTGTAGGGGCGTTATTTCAGCCCCAGCATTTT,CASSYSNSVGALFQPQHF,-,TRBJ1-5,-,TRBV6-2/TRBV6-3
TGTGCCAGCAGTTACTCCCGGGGAACCTACGAGCAGTACTTC,CASSYSRGTYEQYF,-,TRBJ2-7,-,TRBV6-5
TGTGCCAGCAGCTCATTACAGGGGGCGAACACCGGGGAGCTGTTTTTT,CASSSLQGANTGELFF,TRBD1,TRBJ2-2,-,TRBV5-4
TGTGCCAGCAGTTTGGGGACAGGGGGCGAGGGGACTGAAGCTTTCTTT,CASSLGTGGEGTEAFF,TRBD1,TRBJ1-1,-,TRBV27
TGTGCCAGCAGTGAATCGGGCAGGGGGACATCCTATGGCTACACCTTC,CASSESGRGTSYGYTF,TRBD1,TRBJ1-2,-,TRBV25-1
TGTGCCAGCAGCCAAGACCCGAGCGGCCCCTACGAGCAGTACTTC,CASSQDPSGPYEQYF,-,TRBJ2-7,-,TRBV3-1/TRBV3-2
TGCAGTGCTAGTCCCCACCTGGAGTACACAGATACGCAGTATTTT,CSASPHLEYTDTQYF,-,TRBJ2-3,-,TRBV20-1
TGCGCCAGCAGCCGAACAGGGTTTCCCGAGCAGTACTTC,CASSRTGFPEQYF,-,TRBJ2-7,-,TRBV5-1
TGTGCCAGCAGTTTCGGACTAGCGGGGGTCTTAGATACGCAGTATTTT,CASSFGLAGVLDTQYF,TRBD2,TRBJ2-3,once,TRBV6-2/TRBV6-3
TGTGCCAGCAGCCGCCGACAGGGGGACAATGAGCAGTTCTTC,CASSRRQGDNEQFF,TRBD1,TRBJ2-1,-,TRBV3-1/TRBV3-2
TGTGCCAGCAGGGACAGGGGGGGCCGAAGCTCCTACGAGCAGTACTTC,CASRDRGGRSSYEQYF,TRBD1,TRBJ2-7,-,TRBV7-2
TGCGCCAGCAGCCAAGAAGGGACAGAGACGTATGGCTACACCTTC,CASSQEGTETYGYTF,TRBD1,TRBJ1-2,-,TRBV4-1
TGTGCCAGCAGCCCATCCGGGACAAGAGCTGGAAACACCATATATTTT,CASSPSGTRAGNTIYF,-,TRBJ1-3,-,TRBV19
TGTGCCAGCAGTGAATATCGGCTTGAGGGCAGCTATGGCTACACCTTC,CASSEYRLEGSYGYTF,-,TRBJ1-2,-,TRBV25-1
TGTGCCAGCAGCCCCTGCCCCCCGCAGGGTAGAACTTTCTTT,CASSPCPPQGRTFF,-,TRBJ1-1,-,TRBV3-1/TRBV3-2
TGTGCCAGCGGACAGGACCTTAATAATTTCTATGGCTACACCTTC,CASGQDLNNFYGYTF,TRBD1,TRBJ1-2,-,TRBV2
TGTGCCAGCAGCCCTAGAGGCGGGGGGTCATCCAGCACAGATACGCAGTATTTT,CASSPRGGGSSSTDTQYF,TRBD2,TRBJ2-3,-,TRBV7-9
TGTGCCAGCAGTCCACAGGGCGCGCTCGGCACAGATACGCAGTATTTT,CASSPQGALGTDTQYF,-,TRBJ2-3,once,TRBV6-2/TRBV6-3
TGTGCCAGCAAGGGACAGGGGCTCTATGGCTACACCTTC,CASKGQGLYGYTF,TRBD1,TRBJ1-2,-,TRBV2
TGTGCCACCCAGACAGGGATCCTTGGTGGCTACACCTTC,CATQTGILGGYTF,TRBD1,TRBJ1-2,once,TRBV12-3/TRBV12-4